These 27 T cell receptor beta chains came from one sample sequenced in a study of CD8 T cells in Susac syndrome (dated 2019 in TCRdb). Library method: the immunoSEQ multiplex PCR assay. RNA was extracted using the RNeasy kit, and about 0.45 to 1 ug of the RNA was reverse transcribed with random hexamers. The public reads were quality trimmed at Q25 with fastp and then assembled into clones with MiXCR by TCRdb, keeping productive beta chains. Identical CDR3 proteins give one entry, which carries the most common genes and DNA. The sample table records roughly 130,000 distinct CDR3 sequences; roughly 94% of these occur just once. The leading ten clones occupy more than 0.25% of the sample. Sequences were obtained from CD8+ T cells from PBMCs. The receptors shown here come from a human donor with Susac syndrome.

This chain joins TRBV5-1 and TRBJ2-3; unclear D gene. CDR1 and CDR2 from the germline V gene are SGHRS and YFSETQ. Trimming stripped 4 bases from V and 0 bases from J, with 12 bases between. The CDR3 consists of 15 residues. The CDR3 DNA follows: TGCGCCAGCAGCCCCGAACGGTCTAGCACAGATACGCAGTATTTT. Residues: CASSPERSSTDTQYF.

The count of this clonotype is one. The gene calls are TRBV13 and TRBJ1-4; D is undetermined. Trimming took off 5 bases at V and 0 bases at J, with 13 bases between the two ends. This CDR3 region has 16 residues. Germline CDR1 PRHDT, CDR2 FYEKMQ (reference sequence). The CDR3 region is CASSLFDQATNEKLFF. As DNA, the CDR3 is TGTGCCAGCAGCCTTTTCGACCAAGCAACTAATGAAAAACTGTTTTTT.

V usage is TRBV14 and J usage is TRBJ1-6, with a tentative D call TRBD1 (5 bases). Between the trimmed V and J ends, which lost 1 base and 9 bases, there was a span of 7 bases. Germline V gives CDR1 SGHDN, CDR2 FVKESK. There are 13 residues in the CDR3. The CDR3 spells CASSQVTGSPLHF. DNA for the CDR3: TGTGCCAGCAGCCAAGTAACAGGTTCACCCCTCCACTTT.

The rearrangement joins TRBV15 to TRBJ1-6; 8 positions match TRBD1. The V gene end was trimmed by 0 bases and the J gene end by 0 bases; junction bases not matched to a gene: 10. Germline V gives CDR1 LNHNV, CDR2 YYDKDF (reference sequence). The CDR3 loop spans 20 amino acids. CDR3 amino acids: CATSRDRDRSISSYNSPLHF. The CDR3 DNA reads as TGTGCCACCAGCAGAGATCGGGACAGGTCCATCAGCTCCTATAATTCACCCCTCCACTTT.

This chain connects TRBV20-1 to TRBJ1-1; D may be TRBD1 (6 bases). V was trimmed by 4 bases and J by 1 base, leaving 13 bases between them. Germline CDR1 reads DFQATT; CDR2 reads SNEGSKA (reference sequence). This CDR3 has 14 amino acids. The CDR3 here is CSAIGGRSNTEAFF. In DNA form, the CDR3 reads TGCAGTGCTATTGGGGGCAGGTCGAACACTGAAGCTTTCTTT.

The chain combines TRBV29-1 with TRBJ2-1, with 7 bases fitting TRBD1. V shed 3 bases, J shed 4 bases, and the junction held 6 bases outside the gene matches. Per the germline V gene, CDR1 is SQVTM and CDR2 is ANQGSEA. The CDR3 is 14 residues long. The CDR3 reads CSVENRGAYNEQFF. CDR3 sequence (DNA): TGCAGCGTTGAGAACAGGGGTGCTTACAATGAGCAGTTCTTC.

This chain joins TRBV29-1 and TRBJ1-2; the match to TRBD1 covers 7 bases. The V segment lost 3 bases and the J segment 8 bases; nucleotides outside the gene matches: 12. From germline, CDR1 is SQVTM and CDR2 ANQGSEA. The CDR3 consists of 14 residues. This CDR3 reads CSVDETGETGGYTF. The CDR3 DNA sequence: TGCAGCGTTGACGAAACAGGGGAGACAGGCGGCTACACCTTC.

The J gene is TRBJ2-6, the V gene TRBV12-5; D is undetermined. CDR1 LGHNT and CDR2 FRNRAP come from the germline V gene. The V and J ends lost 6 bases and 0 bases respectively, with 9 bases between them. The CDR3 spans 15 residues. CDR3 bases: TGTGCTAGTGGCTCCGATTACTCTGGGGCCAACGTCCTGACTTTC. It specifies CASGSDYSGANVLTF.

The CDR3, as DNA: TGTGCCTGGAGTGTACTCCACCGGGACCAAGAGACCCAGTACTTC. This codes for CAWSVLHRDQETQYF. The V and J genes are TRBV30 and TRBJ2-5; no reliable D call. This CDR3 contains 15 residues. The V gene's germline CDR1 is GTSNPN and CDR2 SVGIG (reference sequence). V lost 0 bases, J lost 0 bases, and 11 bases lay in between.

V gene TRBV4-2 combines with J gene TRBJ2-5; D not certain. The germline CDR1 and CDR2 sequences are LGHNA and YNFKEQ. Trimming took 1 base from V and 5 from J, leaving 8 bases between them. This CDR3 has 13 residues. CDR3: CASSQVLAETQYF. Here the CDR3 DNA reads TGTGCCAGCAGCCAAGTTTTGGCGGAGACCCAGTACTTC.

The genes are TRBV9 and TRBJ2-3, with 8 positions matching TRBD1. This CDR3 is built from 15 residues. From germline, CDR1 is SGDLS and CDR2 YYNGEE. The V and J ends lost 4 bases and 0 bases, in that order; junction bases with no gene match: 4. The CDR3 bases are TGTGCCAGCAGCACCCGGACAGGGAGCACAGATACGCAGTATTTT. It encodes CASSTRTGSTDTQYF.

The J gene is TRBJ2-5, the V gene TRBV7-2; possibly TRBD2 for D (6 bases). The V end was cut by 5 bases, the J end by 0 bases, with 13 bases between. The CDR3 is 15 amino acids. The germline gives CDR1 SGHTA, CDR2 FQGNSA. For the CDR3, the DNA is TGTGCCAGCAGCCGACGCGGGGCTTACCAAGAGACCCAGTACTTC. Amino acids: CASSRRGAYQETQYF.

The V and J genes are TRBV20-1 and TRBJ2-7, with D perhaps TRBD1 or TRBD2 (5 bases each). The CDR3 has 15 amino acids. CDR1 DFQATT and CDR2 SNEGSKA come from the germline V gene (reference sequence). Trimming took 0 bases from V and 0 from J, leaving 12 bases between them. The CDR3 nucleotides are TGCAGTGCTAGAGATCCGGGACCGCCCTCCTACGAGCAGTACTTC. It specifies CSARDPGPPSYEQYF.

The chain has TRBV4-2 and TRBJ1-2; no clear D. The CDR3 runs 15 residues. V lost 0 bases and J lost 4, with 12 bases in between. Germline CDR1 LGHNA, CDR2 YNFKEQ. The CDR3 loop reads CASSQDPQNFYGYTF. The CDR3 DNA reads TGTGCCAGCAGCCAAGACCCCCAGAACTTCTATGGCTACACCTTC.

V usage is TRBV10-3 and J usage is TRBJ2-3, with 8 bases identical to TRBD2. The germline CDR1 and CDR2 sequences are ENHRY and SYGVKD. After removal of 3 bases from V and 4 bases from J, the junction contained 9 bases not matched to a gene. This CDR3 is built from 16 residues. The CDR3 region has the DNA TGTGCCATCAGTGACCTCCAAGCGGGGGTAGCAGATACGCAGTATTTT. This sequence encodes CAISDLQAGVADTQYF.

The chain uses TRBV6-6 and TRBJ1-1, with D possibly being TRBD1 (5 bases). The CDR3 has 13 residues. V was clipped by 2 bases and J by 3 bases, with 7 bases between them. Looked up from germline, CDR1 is MNHNY and CDR2 is SVGAGI (reference sequence). In DNA, the CDR3 is TGTGCCAGCAGTTACGGGGCGGACACTGAAGCTTTCTTT. Its protein is CASSYGADTEAFF.

The DNA for the CDR3 is TGCAGTGCGTTTGACAGGGGCAATCAGCCCCAGCATTTT. Protein product: CSAFDRGNQPQHF. The chain employs TRBV20-1 and TRBJ1-5; 7 bases agree with TRBD1. The germline CDR1 and CDR2 sequences are DFQATT and SNEGSKA (reference sequence). There are 13 residues in the CDR3. The ends lost 6 bases at V and 2 bases at J; junction bases unmatched: 4.

The chain employs TRBV7-6 and TRBJ2-3; D is possibly TRBD2 (7 bases). The V end was cut by 5 bases, the J end by 4 bases, with 19 bases between. CDR1 and CDR2 (germline): SGHVS, FNYEAQ. CDR3 length: 16 amino acids. The CDR3 region is CASSPLGGGRADTQYF. The CDR3 bases are TGTGCCAGCAGCCCGCTAGGGGGGGGCCGCGCAGATACGCAGTATTTT.

The CDR3 DNA is TGTGCCATCAGTGGGCCGGATGGAAGGGGTGAGCAGTTCTTC. It codes for CAISGPDGRGEQFF. This chain uses TRBV10-3 with TRBJ2-1; the D gene is possibly TRBD1 (5 bases). Germline V gene data show CDR1 as ENHRY and CDR2 as SYGVKD. This CDR3 comprises 14 residues. The germline V and J ends were trimmed by 4 bases and 9 bases, with 16 bases remaining between them.

The V and J genes are TRBV7-9 and TRBJ2-1; 9 bases match TRBD1. The CDR3 spans 16 residues. V shed 4 bases and J 8 bases; nucleotides not matched to a gene: 12. Germline-derived CDR1 and CDR2 are SEHNR and FQNEAQ (reference sequence). CDR3 coding DNA: TGTGCCAGCAGCTGGGCCCCGGGACAGGGTGACTATGAGCAGTTCTTC. It encodes CASSWAPGQGDYEQFF.

This clonotype was detected a few times. The chain carries TRBV6-2 or TRBV6-3 and TRBJ2-2, with D possibly being TRBD2 (5 bases). The germline gives CDR1 MNHEY, CDR2 SVGEGT. CDR3 length: 17 amino acids. Trimming cost V 0 bases and J 1 base, with 12 bases left between them. The CDR3 protein is CASSYSYSGENTGELFF. CDR3 sequence (DNA): TGTGCCAGCAGTTACTCTTACAGCGGAGAGAACACCGGGGAGCTGTTTTTT.

The chain employs TRBV18 and TRBJ1-1, with 7 bases that match TRBD1. J gave up 8 bases and V 3 bases, and 0 bases lay outside the gene matches. Per germline, CDR1 KGHSH and CDR2 LQKENI. CDR3 length: 11 amino acids. This CDR3 reads CASSPTGEAFF. The CDR3 region has the DNA TGTGCCAGCTCACCGACAGGGGAAGCTTTCTTT. The full variable domain, rest sourced from reference TRBV18 and TRBJ1-1, is NAGVMQNPRHLVRRRGQEARLRCSPMKGHSHVYWYRQLPEEGLKFMVYLQKENIIDESGMPKERFSAEFPKEGPSILRIQQVVRGDSAAYFCASSPTGEAFFGQGTRLTVV.

This clonotype has just a few counts. The chain couples TRBV18 to TRBJ2-3; 8 bases agree with TRBD2. Trimming cost V 5 bases and J 0 bases; bases outside gene matches: 4. Germline V gene sequence: CDR1 KGHSH, CDR2 LQKENI. The CDR3 runs to 15 residues. In nucleotides, the CDR3 is TGTGCCAGCTCATCTTTAGCGGGAAGCACAGATACGCAGTATTTT. Protein: CASSSLAGSTDTQYF.

This clonotype is a singleton in its sample. The chain couples TRBV2 to TRBJ2-7; no firm D call. The germline gives CDR1 SNHLY, CDR2 FYNNEI. The CDR3 covers 14 residues. V lost 8 bases, J lost 4 bases, and 18 bases lay in between. The CDR3 nucleotides are TGTGCCAGCGGCTACCTACAAACGAATTACGAGCAGTACTTC. Translated, it gives CASGYLQTNYEQYF.

V usage is TRBV6-5 and J usage is TRBJ1-1; D unclear. CDR3 length equals 16 residues. CDR1 MNHEY and CDR2 SVGAGI come from the germline V gene. Trimming left V 3 bases short and J 1 base short, with 15 bases between. In nucleotides, the CDR3 is TGTGCCAGCAGTTATTGGAGTCCGGAATCGAACACTGAAGCTTTCTTT. Amino acids: CASSYWSPESNTEAFF.

The genes are TRBV25-1 and TRBJ2-7; D may be TRBD1 (6 bases). Germline V CDR1 and CDR2: MGHDK, SYGVNS. Deletions cut 2 bases from V and 2 bases from J, with 25 bases between. The CDR3 runs 19 residues. The CDR3 sequence: CASSEPTRGTPLMPYEQYF. The CDR3 DNA follows: TGTGCCAGCAGTGAACCGACAAGGGGGACCCCCCTGATGCCCTACGAGCAGTACTTC.

This rearrangement joins TRBV25-1 to TRBJ1-1, with D unclear. Per the germline V gene, CDR1 is MGHDK and CDR2 is SYGVNS. The V and J ends lost 3 bases and 3 bases respectively, with 11 bases between them. This CDR3 has 14 amino acids. The DNA for the CDR3 is TGTGCCAGCAGTGACGGGTCGACGGACACTGAAGCTTTCTTT. Translation gives CASSDGSTDTEAFF. Full variable domain (rest looked up from reference TRBV25-1 and TRBJ1-1): EADIYQTPRYLVIGTGKKITLECSQTMGHDKMYWYQQDPGMELHLIHYSYGVNSTEKGDLSSESTVSRIRTEHFPLTLESARPSHTSQYLCASSDGSTDTEAFFGQGTRLTVV.